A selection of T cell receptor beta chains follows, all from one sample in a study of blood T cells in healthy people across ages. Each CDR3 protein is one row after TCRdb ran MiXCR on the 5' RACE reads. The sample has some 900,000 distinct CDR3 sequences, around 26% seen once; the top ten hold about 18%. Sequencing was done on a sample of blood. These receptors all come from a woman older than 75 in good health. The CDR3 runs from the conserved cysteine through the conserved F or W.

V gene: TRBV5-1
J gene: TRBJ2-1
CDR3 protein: CASSLEDSNEQFF

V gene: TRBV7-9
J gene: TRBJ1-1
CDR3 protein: CASSLAGILQAFF

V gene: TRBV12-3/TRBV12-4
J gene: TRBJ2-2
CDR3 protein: CASSPGTGNTGELFF

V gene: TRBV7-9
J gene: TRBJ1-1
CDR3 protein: CASSEGQTNTEAFF

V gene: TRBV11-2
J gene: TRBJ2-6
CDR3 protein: CASSLDGSSGANVLTF

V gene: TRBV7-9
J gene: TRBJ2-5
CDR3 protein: CASSLLGGGGETQYF

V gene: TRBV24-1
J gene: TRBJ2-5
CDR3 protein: CATRDLGMQETQYF

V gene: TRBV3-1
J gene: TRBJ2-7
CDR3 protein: CASSQSGASYEQYF

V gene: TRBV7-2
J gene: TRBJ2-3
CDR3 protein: CASSADTFTDTQYF

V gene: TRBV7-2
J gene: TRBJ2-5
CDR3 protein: CASSERPGGGGETQYF

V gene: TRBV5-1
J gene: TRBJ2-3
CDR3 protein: CASSTELTGTGEDTQYF

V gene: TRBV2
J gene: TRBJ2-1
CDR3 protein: CASSGAGLAGSSYNEQFF

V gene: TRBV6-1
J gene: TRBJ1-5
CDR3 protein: CASRPGQRNQPQHF

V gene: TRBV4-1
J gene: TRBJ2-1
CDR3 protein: CASSQGRGYNEQFF

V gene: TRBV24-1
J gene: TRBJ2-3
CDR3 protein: CATSAPIGQGATDTQYF

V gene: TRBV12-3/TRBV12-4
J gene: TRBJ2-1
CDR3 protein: CASSLQGQGNEQFF

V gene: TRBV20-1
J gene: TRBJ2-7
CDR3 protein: CSAEPDTNSYEQYF

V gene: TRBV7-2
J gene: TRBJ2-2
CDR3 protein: CASSLVGQYLFF

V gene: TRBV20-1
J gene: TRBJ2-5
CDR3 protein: CSARRALETQYF

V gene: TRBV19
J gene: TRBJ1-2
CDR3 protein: CASSTRLGQSNYGYTF

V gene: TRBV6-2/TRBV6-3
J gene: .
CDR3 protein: CASSYPLAGGYSYNEQYF

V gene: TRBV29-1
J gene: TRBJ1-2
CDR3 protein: CTVDARSAYGYTF

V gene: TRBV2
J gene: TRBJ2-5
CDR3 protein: CASSAGRGGETQYF

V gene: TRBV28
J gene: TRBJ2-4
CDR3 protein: CASSPSRQGMGETRYF

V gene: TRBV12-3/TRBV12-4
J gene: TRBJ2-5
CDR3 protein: CASSFSTQETQYF

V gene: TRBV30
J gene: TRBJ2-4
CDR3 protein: CAWSAPGLGAIAKNIQYF

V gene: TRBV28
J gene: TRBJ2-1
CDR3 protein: CASRPSTPGNNEQFF

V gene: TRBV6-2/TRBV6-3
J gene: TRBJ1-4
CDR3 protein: CASSYPNGEKLFF

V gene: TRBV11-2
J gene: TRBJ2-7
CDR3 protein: CASSSRTTHSYNEQYF

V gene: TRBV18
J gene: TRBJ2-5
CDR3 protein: CASSPPQGLNEQYF

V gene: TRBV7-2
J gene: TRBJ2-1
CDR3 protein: CASENRGPGAGVLYEQFF

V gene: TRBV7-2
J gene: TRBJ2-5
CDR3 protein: CASSQRTETQYF

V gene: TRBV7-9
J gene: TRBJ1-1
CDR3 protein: CASSRSGGRVNTEAFF

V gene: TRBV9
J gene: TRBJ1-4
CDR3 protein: CASSASPVRGKNEKLFF

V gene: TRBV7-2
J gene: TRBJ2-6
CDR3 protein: CASSFDRGSGANVLTF

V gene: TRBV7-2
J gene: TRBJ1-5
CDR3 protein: CASSLLPADGVYSNQPQHF